This T cell receptor (beta chain) comes out of a study of T cells in Graves' hyperthyroidism and ophthalmopathy. V lost 4 bases and J lost 5, with 15 bases in between. The germline V gene encodes CDR1 SGDLS and CDR2 YYNGEE. The CDR3 loop spans 14 amino acids. Amplification of TCR beta CDR3 regions used RNA as the template. HTBI primers drove first-round RT-PCR of the TCR CDR3. TCRdb fed the multiplex PCR reads into MiXCR, producing one record per CDR3 protein. The sample includes more than 500,000 distinct CDR3 sequences, roughly 14% of them seen just once. Study findings and constraints: Also found in blood were most expanded thyroid clonotypes above 0.001.

Not enrolled were patients with uncontrolled infection, other autoimmune disease, pregnancy or lactation. This clonotype was recorded a few times. Its cognate antigen is unknown. This TCR derives from a woman between 40 and 50 years old with Graves' ophthalmopathy. V gene TRBV9 combines with J gene TRBJ1-1; D is perhaps TRBD1 (5 bases). The sample taken for sequencing was blood. Here the CDR3 DNA reads TGTGCCAGCAGCCGGGGACCGTTGGAAACTGAAGCTTTCTTT. It translates to CASSRGPLETEAFF.